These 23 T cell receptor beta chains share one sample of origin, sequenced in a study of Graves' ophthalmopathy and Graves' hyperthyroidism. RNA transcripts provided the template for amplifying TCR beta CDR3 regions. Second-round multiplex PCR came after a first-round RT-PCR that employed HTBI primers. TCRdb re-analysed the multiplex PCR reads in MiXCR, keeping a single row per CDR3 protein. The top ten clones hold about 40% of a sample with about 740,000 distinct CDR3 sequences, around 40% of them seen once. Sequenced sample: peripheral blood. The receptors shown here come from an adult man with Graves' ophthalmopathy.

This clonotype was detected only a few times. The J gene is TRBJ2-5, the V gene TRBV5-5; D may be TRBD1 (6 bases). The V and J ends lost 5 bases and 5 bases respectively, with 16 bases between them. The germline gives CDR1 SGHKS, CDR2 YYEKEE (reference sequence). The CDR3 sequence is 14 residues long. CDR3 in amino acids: CASSLQGLLETQYF. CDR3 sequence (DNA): TGTGCCAGCAGTTTACAGGGTTTATTGGAGACCCAGTACTTC.

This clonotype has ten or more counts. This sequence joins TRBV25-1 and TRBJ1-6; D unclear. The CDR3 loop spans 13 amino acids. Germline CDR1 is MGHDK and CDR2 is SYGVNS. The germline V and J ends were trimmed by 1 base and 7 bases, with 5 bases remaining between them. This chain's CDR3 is CASSELDNSPLHF. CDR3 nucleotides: TGTGCCAGCAGTGAATTGGACAATTCACCCCTCCACTTT. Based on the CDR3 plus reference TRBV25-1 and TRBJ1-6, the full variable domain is EADIYQTPRYLVIGTGKKITLECSQTMGHDKMYWYQQDPGMELHLIHYSYGVNSTEKGDLSSESTVSRIRTEHFPLTLESARPSHTSQYLCASSELDNSPLHFGNGTRLTVT.

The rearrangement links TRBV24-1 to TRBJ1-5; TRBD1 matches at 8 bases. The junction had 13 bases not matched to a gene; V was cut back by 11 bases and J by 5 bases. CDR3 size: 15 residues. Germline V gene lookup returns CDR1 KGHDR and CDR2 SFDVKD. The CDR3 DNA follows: TGTGCCAGCTCAGGGACTCCAGGGGGCGATCAGCCCCAGCATTTT. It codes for CASSGTPGGDQPQHF.

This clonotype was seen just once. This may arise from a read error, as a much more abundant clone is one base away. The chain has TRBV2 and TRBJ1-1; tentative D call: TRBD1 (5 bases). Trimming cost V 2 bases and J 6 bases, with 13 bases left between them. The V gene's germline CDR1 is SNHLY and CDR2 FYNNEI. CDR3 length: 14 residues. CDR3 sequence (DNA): TGTGCCAGCAGTGAATCAGGCGGGGGGGCTGAAGCTTTCTTT. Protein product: CASSESGGGAEAFF.

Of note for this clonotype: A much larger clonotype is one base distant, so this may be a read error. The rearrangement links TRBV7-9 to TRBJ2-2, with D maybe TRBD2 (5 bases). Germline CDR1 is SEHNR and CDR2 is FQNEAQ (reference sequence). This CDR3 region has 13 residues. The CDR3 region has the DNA TGTGCCAGCCGGACGGCGAACACCGGGGAGCTGATTTTT. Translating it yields CASRTANTGELIF.

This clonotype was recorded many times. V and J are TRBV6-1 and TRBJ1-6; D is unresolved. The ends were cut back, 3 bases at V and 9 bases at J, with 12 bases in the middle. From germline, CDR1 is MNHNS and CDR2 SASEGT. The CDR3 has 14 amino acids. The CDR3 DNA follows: TGTGCCAGCAGTGATATGGGCATCGTTTCACCCCTCCACTTT. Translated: CASSDMGIVSPLHF.

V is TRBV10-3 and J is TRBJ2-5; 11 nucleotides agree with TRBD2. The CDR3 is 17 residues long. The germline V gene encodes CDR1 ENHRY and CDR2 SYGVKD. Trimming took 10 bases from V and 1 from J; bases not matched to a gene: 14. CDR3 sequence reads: CASSLGLADVPQETQYF. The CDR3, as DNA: TGTGCCAGCAGCCTGGGACTAGCGGACGTACCCCAAGAGACCCAGTACTTC.

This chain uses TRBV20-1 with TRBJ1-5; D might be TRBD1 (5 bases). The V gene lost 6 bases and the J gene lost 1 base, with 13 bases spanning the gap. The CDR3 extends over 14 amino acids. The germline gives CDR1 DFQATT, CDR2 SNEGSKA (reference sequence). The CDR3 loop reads CSAGPLESNQPQHF. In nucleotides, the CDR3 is TGCAGTGCGGGACCCCTTGAGAGCAATCAGCCCCAGCATTTT.

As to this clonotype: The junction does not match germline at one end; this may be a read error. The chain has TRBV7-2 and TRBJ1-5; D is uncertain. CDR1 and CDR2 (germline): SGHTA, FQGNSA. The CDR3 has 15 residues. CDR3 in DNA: TGTGCCAGCAGCTATTCGGACTATAGCAATCGGCCCCAGCATTTT. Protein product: CASSYSDYSNRPQHF.

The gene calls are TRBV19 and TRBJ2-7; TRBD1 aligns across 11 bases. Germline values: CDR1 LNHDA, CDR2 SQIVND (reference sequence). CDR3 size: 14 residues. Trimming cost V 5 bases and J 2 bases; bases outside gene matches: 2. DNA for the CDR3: TGTGCCAGTAGTTGGACAGGGGGCGCCTACGAGCAGTACTTC. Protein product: CASSWTGGAYEQYF.

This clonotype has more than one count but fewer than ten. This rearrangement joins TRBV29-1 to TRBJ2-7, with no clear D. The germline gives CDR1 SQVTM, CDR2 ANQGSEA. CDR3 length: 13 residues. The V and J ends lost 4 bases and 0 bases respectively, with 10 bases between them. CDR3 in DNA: TGCAGCGTTGGGGCGGCATTCTCCTACGAGCAGTACTTC. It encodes CSVGAAFSYEQYF.

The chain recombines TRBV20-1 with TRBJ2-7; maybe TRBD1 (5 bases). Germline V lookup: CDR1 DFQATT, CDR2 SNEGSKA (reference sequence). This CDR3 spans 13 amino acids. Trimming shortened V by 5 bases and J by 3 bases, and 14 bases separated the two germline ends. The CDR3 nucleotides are TGCAGTGCTGGGGTAGACAGTGGCTACGAGCAGTACTTC. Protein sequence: CSAGVDSGYEQYF.

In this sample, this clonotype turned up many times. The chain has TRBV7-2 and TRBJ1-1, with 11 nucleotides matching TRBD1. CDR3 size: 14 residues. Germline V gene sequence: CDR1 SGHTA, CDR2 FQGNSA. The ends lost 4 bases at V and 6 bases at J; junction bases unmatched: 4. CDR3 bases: TGTGCCAGCAGCTCCTGGGGACAGGGGGCTGAAGCTTTCTTT. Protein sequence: CASSSWGQGAEAFF.

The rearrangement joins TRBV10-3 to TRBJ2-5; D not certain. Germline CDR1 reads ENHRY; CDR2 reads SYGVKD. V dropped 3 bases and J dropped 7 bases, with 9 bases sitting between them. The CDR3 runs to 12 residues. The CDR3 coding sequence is TGTGCCATCAGTGACCTTGAGATGACCCAGTACTTC. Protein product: CAISDLEMTQYF.

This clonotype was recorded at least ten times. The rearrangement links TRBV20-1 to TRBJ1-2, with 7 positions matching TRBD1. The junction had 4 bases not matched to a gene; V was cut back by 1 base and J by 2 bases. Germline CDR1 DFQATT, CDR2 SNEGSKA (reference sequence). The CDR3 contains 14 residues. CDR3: CSARVVTGNYGYTF. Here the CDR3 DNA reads TGCAGTGCTAGAGTTGTGACAGGGAACTATGGCTACACCTTC.

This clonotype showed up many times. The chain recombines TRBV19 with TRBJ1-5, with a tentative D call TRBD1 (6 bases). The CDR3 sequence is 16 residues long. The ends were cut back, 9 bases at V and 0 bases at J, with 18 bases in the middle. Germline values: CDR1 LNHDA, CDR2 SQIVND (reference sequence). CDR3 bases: TGTGCCAGCTCCCCCGCCCCGACAGGTAGCAATCAGCCCCAGCATTTT. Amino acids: CASSPAPTGSNQPQHF.

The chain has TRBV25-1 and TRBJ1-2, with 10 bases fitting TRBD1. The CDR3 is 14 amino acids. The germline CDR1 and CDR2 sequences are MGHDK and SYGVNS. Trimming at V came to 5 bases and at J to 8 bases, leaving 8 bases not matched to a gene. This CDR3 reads CASSPRTGGGGYTF. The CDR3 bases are TGTGCCAGCAGTCCTCGGACAGGGGGAGGCGGCTACACCTTC.

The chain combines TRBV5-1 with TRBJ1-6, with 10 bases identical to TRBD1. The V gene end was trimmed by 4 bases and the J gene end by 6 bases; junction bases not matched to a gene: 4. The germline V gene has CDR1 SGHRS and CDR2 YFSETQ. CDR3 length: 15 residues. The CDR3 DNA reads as TGCGCCAGCAGCGGGGGACAGGGGCCTAATTCACCCCTCCACTTT. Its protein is CASSGGQGPNSPLHF.

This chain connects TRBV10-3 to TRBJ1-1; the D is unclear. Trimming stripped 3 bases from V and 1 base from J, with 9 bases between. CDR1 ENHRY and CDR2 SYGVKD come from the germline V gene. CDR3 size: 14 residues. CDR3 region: CAISDRRANTEAFF. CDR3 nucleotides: TGTGCCATCAGTGACAGAAGGGCGAACACTGAAGCTTTCTTT.

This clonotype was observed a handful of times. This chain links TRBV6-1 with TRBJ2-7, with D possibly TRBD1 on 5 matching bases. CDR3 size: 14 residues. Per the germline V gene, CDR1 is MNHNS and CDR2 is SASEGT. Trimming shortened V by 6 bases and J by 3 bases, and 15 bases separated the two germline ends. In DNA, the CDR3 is TGTGCCAGCAGCAACCAGGGCGTCGTCTACGAGCAGTACTTC. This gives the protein CASSNQGVVYEQYF.

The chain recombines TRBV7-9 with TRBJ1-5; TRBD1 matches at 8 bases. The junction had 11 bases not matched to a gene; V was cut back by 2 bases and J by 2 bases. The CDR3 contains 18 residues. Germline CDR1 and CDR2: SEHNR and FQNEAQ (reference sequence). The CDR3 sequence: CASSLRDRSIGGNQPQHF. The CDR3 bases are TGTGCCAGCAGCTTACGGGACAGGTCCATTGGGGGCAATCAGCCCCAGCATTTT.

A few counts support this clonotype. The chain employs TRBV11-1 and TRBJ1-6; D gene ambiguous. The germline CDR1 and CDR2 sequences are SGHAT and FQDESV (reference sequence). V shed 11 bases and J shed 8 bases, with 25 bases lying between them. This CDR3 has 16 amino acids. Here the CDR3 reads CAWIGRAHARYSPLHF. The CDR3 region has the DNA TGTGCCTGGATCGGTAGGGCCCACGCAAGGTATTCACCCCTCCACTTT.

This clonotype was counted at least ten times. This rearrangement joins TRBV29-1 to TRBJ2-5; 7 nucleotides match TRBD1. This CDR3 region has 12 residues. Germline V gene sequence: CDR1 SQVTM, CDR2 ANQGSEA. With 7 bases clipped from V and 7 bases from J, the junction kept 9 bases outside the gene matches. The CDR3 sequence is CSADDREGTQYF. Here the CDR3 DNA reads TGCAGCGCTGATGACAGGGAAGGGACCCAGTACTTC.